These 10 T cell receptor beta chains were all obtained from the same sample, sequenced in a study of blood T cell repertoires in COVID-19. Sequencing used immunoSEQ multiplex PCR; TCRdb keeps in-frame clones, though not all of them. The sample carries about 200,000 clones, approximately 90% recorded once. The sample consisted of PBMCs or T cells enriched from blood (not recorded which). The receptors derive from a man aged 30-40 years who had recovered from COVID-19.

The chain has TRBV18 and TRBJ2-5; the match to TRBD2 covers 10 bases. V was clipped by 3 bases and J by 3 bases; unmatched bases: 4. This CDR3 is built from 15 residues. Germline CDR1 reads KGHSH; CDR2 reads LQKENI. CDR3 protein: CASSPGTSAEETQYF. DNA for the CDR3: TGTGCCAGCTCACCCGGGACTAGCGCCGAAGAGACCCAGTACTTC. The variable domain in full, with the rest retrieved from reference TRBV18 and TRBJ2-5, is NAGVMQNPRHLVRRRGQEARLRCSPMKGHSHVYWYRQLPEEGLKFMVYLQKENIIDESGMPKERFSAEFPKEGPSILRIQQVVRGDSAAYFCASSPGTSAEETQYFGPGTRLLVL.

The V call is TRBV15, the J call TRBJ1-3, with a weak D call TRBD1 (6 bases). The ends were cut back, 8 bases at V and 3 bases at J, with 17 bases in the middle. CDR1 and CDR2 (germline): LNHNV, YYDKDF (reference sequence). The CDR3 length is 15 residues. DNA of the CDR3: TGTGCCACCGCCGGACAGTATTTTAGTGGAAACACCATATATTTT. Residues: CATAGQYFSGNTIYF.

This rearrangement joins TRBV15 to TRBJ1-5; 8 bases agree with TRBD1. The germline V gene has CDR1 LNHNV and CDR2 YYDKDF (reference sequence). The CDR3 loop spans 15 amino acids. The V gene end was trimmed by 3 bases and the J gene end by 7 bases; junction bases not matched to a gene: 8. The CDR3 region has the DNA TGTGCCACCAGCAGGGACAGGGCAATGGGCCAGCCCCAGCATTTT. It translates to CATSRDRAMGQPQHF.

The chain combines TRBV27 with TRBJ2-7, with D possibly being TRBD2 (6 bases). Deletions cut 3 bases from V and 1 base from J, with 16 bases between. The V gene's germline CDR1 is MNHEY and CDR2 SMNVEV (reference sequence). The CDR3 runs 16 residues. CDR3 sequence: CASSFSPTSPSYEQYF. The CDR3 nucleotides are TGTGCCAGCAGTTTCTCCCCTACTAGCCCGTCCTACGAGCAGTACTTC.

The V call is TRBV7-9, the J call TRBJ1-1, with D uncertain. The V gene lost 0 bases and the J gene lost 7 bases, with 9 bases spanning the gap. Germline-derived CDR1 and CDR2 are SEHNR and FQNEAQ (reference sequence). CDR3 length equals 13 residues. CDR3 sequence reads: CASSLAQVLEAFF. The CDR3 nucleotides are TGTGCCAGCAGCTTAGCGCAGGTCCTTGAAGCTTTCTTT.

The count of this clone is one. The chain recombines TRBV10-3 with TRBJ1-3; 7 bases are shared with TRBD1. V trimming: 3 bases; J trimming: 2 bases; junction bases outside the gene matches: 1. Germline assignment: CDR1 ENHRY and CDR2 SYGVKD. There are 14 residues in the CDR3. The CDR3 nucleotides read TGTGCCATCAGTGAACAGGGGACTGGAAACACCATATATTTT. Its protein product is CAISEQGTGNTIYF.

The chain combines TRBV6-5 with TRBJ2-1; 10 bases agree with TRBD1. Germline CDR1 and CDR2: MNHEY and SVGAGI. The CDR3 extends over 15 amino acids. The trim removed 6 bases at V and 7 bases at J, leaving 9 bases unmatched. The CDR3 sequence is CASSTPGQGQNEQFF. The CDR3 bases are TGTGCCAGCAGCACTCCGGGACAGGGGCAGAATGAGCAGTTCTTC.

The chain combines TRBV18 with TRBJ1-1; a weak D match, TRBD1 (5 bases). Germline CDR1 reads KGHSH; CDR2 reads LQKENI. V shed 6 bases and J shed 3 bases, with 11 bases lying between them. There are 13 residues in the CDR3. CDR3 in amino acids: CASSRDYYTEAFF. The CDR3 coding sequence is TGTGCCAGCTCTCGGGACTATTACACTGAAGCTTTCTTT. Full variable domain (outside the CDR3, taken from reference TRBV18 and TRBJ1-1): NAGVMQNPRHLVRRRGQEARLRCSPMKGHSHVYWYRQLPEEGLKFMVYLQKENIIDESGMPKERFSAEFPKEGPSILRIQQVVRGDSAAYFCASSRDYYTEAFFGQGTRLTVV.

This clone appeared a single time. CDR3 bases: TGTGCCAGCAGCCGAGGACTTTTTTACTCCTACGAGCAGTACTTC. Translation gives CASSRGLFYSYEQYF. The chain employs TRBV3-1 (or the pseudogene TRBV3-2) and TRBJ2-7, with D tentatively TRBD2 (5 bases). Germline lookup yields CDR1 LGHDT and CDR2 YNNKEL (reference sequence). This CDR3 spans 15 amino acids. The ends were cut back, 4 bases at V and 0 bases at J, with 13 bases in the middle.

CDR3 in amino acids: CASSPTGTSGRKGSEQFF. For the CDR3, the DNA is TGTGCCAGCAGCCCCACCGGGACTAGCGGGAGGAAGGGGAGTGAGCAGTTCTTC. The rearrangement links TRBV3-1 (or the pseudogene TRBV3-2) to TRBJ2-1; 15 bases are shared with TRBD2. The CDR3 is made up of 18 amino acids. Trimming removed 4 bases from V and 9 bases from J; junction bases left unmatched: 13. Germline CDR1 and CDR2: LGHDT and YNNKEL (reference sequence).